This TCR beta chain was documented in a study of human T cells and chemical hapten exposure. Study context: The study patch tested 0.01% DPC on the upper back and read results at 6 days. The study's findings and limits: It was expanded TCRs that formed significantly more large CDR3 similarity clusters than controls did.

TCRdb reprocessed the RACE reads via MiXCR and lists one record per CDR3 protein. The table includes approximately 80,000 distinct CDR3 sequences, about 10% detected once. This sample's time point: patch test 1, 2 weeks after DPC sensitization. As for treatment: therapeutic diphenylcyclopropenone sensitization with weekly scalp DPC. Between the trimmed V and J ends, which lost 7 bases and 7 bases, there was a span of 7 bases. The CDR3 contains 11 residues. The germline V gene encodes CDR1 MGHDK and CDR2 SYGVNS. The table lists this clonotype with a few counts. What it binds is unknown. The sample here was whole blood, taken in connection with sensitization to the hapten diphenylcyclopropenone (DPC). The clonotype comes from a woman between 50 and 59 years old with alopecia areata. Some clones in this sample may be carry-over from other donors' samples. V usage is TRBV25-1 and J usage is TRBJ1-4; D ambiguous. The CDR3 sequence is CASTGREKLFF. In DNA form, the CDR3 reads TGTGCCAGCACAGGTCGTGAAAAACTGTTTTTT.